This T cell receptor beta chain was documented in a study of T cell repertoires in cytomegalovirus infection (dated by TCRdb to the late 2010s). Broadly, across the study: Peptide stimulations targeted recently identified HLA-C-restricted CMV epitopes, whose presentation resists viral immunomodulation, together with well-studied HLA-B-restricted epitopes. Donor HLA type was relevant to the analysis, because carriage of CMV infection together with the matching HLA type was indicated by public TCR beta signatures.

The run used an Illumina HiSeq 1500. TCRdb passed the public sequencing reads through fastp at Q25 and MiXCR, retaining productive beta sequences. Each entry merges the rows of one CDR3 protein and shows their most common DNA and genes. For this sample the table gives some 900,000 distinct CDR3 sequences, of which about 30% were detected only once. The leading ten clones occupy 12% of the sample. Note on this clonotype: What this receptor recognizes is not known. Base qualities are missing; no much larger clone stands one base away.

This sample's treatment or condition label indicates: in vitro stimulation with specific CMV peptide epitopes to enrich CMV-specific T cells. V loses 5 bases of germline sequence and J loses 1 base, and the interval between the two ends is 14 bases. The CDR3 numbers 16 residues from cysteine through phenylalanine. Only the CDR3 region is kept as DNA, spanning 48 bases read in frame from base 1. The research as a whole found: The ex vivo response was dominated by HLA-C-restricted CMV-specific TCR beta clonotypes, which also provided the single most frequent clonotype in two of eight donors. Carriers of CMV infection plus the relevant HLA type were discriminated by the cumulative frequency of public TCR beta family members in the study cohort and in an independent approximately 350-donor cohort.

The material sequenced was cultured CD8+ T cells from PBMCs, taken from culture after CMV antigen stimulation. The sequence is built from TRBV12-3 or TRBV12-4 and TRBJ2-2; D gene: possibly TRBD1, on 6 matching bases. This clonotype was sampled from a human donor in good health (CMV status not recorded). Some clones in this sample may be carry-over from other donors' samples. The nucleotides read TGTGCCAGCAGTAACCTCAGGGGCCTGAACACCGGGGAGCTGTTTTTT. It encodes CASSNLRGLNTGELFF.